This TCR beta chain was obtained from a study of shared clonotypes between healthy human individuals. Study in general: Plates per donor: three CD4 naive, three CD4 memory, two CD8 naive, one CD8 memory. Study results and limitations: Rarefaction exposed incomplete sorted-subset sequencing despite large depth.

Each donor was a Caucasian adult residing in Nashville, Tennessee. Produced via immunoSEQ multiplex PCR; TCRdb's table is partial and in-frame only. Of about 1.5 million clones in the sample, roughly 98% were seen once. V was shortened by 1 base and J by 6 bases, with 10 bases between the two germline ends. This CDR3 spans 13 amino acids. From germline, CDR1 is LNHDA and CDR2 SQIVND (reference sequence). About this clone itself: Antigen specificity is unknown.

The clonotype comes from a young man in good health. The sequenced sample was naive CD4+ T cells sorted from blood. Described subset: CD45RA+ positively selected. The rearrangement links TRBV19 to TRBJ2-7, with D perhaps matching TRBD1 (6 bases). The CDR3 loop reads CASSIVGAFEQYF. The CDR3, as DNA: TGTGCCAGTAGTATAGTGGGGGCGTTCGAGCAGTACTTC. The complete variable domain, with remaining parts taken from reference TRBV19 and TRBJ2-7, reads DGGITQSPKYLFRKEGQNVTLSCEQNLNHDAMYWYRQDPGQGLRLIYYSQIVNDFQKGDIAEGYSVSREKKESFPLTVTSAQKNPTAFYLCASSIVGAFEQYFGPGTRLTVT.